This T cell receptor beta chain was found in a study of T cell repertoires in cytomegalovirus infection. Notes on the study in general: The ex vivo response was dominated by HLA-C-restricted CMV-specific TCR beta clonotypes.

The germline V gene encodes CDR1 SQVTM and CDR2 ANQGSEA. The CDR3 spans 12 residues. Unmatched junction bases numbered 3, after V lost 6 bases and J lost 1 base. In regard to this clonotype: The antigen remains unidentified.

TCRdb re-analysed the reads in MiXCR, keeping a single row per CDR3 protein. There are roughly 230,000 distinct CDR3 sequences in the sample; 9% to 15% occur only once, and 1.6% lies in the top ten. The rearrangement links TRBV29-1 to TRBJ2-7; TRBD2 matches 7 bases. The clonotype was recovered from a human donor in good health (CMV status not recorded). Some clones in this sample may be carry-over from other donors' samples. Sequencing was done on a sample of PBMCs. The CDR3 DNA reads TGCAGCGTGGGGGGGGTTTCCTACGAGCAGTACTTC. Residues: CSVGGVSYEQYF.